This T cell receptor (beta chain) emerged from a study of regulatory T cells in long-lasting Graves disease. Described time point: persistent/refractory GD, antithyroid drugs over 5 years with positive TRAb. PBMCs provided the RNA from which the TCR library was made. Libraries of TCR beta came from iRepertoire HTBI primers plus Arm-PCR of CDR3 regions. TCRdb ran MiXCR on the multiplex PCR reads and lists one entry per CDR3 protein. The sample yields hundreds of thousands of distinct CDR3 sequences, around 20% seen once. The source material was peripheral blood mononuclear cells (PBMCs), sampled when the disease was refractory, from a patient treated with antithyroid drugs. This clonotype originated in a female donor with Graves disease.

CDR3: CSASSRDKSYEQYF. Here the CDR3 DNA reads TGCAGTGCTAGTTCCCGGGACAAATCCTACGAGCAGTACTTC. The gene calls are TRBV20-1 and TRBJ2-7; maybe TRBD1 (6 bases). V was pared by 3 bases and J by 1 base, with 13 bases between. Germline values: CDR1 DFQATT, CDR2 SNEGSKA (reference sequence). The CDR3 covers 14 residues.